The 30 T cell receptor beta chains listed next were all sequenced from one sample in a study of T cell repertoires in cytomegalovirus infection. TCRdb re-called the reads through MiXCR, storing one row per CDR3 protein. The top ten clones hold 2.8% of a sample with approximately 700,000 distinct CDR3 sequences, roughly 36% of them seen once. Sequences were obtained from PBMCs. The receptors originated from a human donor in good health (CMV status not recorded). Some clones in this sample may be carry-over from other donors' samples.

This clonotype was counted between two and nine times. The CDR3 reads CASRDNGGLEQYF. The CDR3 bases are TGTGCCAGTAGGGACAACGGAGGGCTCGAGCAGTACTTC. The V gene is TRBV19, the J gene TRBJ2-7, with a tentative D call TRBD2 (6 bases). CDR3 length equals 13 residues. Trimming took 6 bases from V and 6 from J, leaving 15 bases between them. Germline V gives CDR1 LNHDA, CDR2 SQIVND (reference sequence).

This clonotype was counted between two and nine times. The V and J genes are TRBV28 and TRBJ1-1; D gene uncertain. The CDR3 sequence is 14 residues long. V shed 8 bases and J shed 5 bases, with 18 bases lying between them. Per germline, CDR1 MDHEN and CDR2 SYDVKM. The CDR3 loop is CASRRGGMETEAFF. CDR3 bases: TGTGCCAGCCGAAGAGGAGGAATGGAGACTGAAGCTTTCTTT. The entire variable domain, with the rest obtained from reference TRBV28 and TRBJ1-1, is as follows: DVKVTQSSRYLVKRTGEKVFLECVQDMDHENMFWYRQDPGLGLRLIYFSYDVKMKEKGDIPEGYSVSREKKERFSLILESASTNQTSMYLCASRRGGMETEAFFGQGTRLTVV.

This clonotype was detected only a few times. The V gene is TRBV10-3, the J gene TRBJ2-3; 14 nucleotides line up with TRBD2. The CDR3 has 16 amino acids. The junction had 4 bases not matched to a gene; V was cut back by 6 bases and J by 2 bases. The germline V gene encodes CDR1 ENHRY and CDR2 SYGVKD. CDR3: CAIRWGLAGDTDTQYF. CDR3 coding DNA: TGTGCCATCAGATGGGGACTAGCGGGAGACACAGATACGCAGTATTTT.

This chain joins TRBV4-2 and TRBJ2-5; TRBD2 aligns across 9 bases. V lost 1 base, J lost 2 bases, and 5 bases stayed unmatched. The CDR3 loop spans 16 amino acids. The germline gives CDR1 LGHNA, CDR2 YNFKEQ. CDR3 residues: CASSQASLAGQETQYF. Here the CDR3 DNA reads TGTGCCAGCAGCCAAGCGTCACTAGCGGGTCAAGAGACCCAGTACTTC.

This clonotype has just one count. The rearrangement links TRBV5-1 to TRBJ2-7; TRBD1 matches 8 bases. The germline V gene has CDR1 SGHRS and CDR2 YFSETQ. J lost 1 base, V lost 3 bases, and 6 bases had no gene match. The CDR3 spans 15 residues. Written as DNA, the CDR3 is TGCGCCAGCAGCTCTGCCGGGACAGGATCCTACGAGCAGTACTTC. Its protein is CASSSAGTGSYEQYF.

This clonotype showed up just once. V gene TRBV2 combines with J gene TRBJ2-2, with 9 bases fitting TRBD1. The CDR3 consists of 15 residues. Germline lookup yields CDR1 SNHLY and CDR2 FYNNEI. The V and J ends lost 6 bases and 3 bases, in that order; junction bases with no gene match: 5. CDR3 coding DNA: TGTGCCAGCAGCGATCACAGGGGGCACACCGGGGAGCTGTTTTTT. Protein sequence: CASSDHRGHTGELFF.

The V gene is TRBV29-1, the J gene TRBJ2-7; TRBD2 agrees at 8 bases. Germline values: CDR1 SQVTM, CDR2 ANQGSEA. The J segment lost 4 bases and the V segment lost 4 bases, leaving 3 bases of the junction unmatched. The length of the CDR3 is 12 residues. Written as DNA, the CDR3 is TGCAGCGTTGCGGGGACTAGATACGAGCAGTACTTC. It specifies CSVAGTRYEQYF.

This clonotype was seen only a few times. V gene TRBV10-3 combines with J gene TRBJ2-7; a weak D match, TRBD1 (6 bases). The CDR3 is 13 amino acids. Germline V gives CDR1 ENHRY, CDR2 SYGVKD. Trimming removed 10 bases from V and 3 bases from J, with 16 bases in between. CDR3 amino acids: CATWDNPGYEQYF. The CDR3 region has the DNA TGTGCCACCTGGGACAATCCAGGCTACGAGCAGTACTTC.

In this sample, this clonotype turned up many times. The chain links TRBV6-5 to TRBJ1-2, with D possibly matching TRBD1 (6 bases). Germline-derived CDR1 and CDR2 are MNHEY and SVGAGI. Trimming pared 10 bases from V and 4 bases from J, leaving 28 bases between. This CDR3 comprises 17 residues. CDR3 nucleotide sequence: TGTGCCACCAGAAACCCCAGCGGGACATTTGGCAGCTATGGCTACACCTTC. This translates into CATRNPSGTFGSYGYTF.

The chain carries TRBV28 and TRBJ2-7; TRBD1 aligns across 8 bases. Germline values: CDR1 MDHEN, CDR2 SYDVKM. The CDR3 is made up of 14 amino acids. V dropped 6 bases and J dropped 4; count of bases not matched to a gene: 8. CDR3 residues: CASSHRTGLYEQYF. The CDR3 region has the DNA TGTGCCAGCAGCCATAGGACAGGGTTGTACGAGCAGTACTTC. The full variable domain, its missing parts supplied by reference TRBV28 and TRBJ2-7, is DVKVTQSSRYLVKRTGEKVFLECVQDMDHENMFWYRQDPGLGLRLIYFSYDVKMKEKGDIPEGYSVSREKKERFSLILESASTNQTSMYLCASSHRTGLYEQYFGPGTRLTVT.

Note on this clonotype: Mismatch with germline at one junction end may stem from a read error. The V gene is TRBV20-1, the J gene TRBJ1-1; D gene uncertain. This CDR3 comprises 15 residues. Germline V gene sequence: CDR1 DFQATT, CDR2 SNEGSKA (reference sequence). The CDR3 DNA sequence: TGCAGTTCTAGAGATGGAGGTAGCGTAATACCTGAAGCTTTCTTT. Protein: CSSRDGGSVIPEAFF.

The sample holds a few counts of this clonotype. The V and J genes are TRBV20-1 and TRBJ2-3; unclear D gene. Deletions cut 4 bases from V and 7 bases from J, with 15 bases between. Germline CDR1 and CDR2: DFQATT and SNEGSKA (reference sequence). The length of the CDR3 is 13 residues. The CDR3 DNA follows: TGCAGTGCTAACCCCCGGGCCCACTATACGCAGTATTTT. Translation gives CSANPRAHYTQYF.

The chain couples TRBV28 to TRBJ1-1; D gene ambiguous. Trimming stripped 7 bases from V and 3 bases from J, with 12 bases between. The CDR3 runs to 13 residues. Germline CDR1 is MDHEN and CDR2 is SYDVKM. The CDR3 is CASTSPRDTEAFF. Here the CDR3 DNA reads TGTGCCAGCACTAGTCCGCGTGACACTGAAGCTTTCTTT.

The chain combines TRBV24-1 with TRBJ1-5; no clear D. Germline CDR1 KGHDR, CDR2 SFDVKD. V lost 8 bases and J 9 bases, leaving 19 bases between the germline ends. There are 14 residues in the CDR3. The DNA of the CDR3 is TGTGCCACCAAAGGAAGCGGAGGACGAGGGCCCCAGCATTTT. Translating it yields CATKGSGGRGPQHF.

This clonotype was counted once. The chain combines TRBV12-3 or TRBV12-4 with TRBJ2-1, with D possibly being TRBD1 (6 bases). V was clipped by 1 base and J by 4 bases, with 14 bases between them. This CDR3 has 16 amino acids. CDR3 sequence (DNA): TGTGCCAGCAGTTTAGAGGGCGTGAGGGGGTACAATGAGCAGTTCTTC. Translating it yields CASSLEGVRGYNEQFF.

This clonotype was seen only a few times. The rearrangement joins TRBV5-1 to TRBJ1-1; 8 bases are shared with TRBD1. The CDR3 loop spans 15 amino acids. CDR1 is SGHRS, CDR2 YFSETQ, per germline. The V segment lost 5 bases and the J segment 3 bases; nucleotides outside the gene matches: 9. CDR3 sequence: CASRLSPDRDTEAFF. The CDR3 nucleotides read TGCGCCAGCAGACTCTCCCCGGACAGGGACACTGAAGCTTTCTTT.

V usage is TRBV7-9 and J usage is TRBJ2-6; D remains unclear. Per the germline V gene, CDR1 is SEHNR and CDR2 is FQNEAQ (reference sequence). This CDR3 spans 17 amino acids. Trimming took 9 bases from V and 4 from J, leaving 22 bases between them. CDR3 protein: CASHKDGSLGGANVLTF. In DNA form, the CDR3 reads TGTGCCAGTCACAAAGACGGCTCCTTAGGGGGGGCCAACGTCCTGACTTTC. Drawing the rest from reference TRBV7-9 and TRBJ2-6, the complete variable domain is DTGVSQNPRHKITKRGQNVTFRCDPISEHNRLYWYRQTLGQGPEFLTYFQNEAQLEKSRLLSDRFSAERPKGSFSTLEIQRTEQGDSAMYLCASHKDGSLGGANVLTFGAGSRLTVL.

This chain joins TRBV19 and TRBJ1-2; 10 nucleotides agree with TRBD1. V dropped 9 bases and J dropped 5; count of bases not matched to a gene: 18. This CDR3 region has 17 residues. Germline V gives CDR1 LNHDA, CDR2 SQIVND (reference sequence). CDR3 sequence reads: CASLGPQTGGLNYGYTF. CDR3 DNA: TGTGCCAGCCTTGGTCCTCAGACAGGGGGCCTAAATTATGGCTACACCTTC. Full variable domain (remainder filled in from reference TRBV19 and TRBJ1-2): DGGITQSPKYLFRKEGQNVTLSCEQNLNHDAMYWYRQDPGQGLRLIYYSQIVNDFQKGDIAEGYSVSREKKESFPLTVTSAQKNPTAFYLCASLGPQTGGLNYGYTFGSGTRLTVV.

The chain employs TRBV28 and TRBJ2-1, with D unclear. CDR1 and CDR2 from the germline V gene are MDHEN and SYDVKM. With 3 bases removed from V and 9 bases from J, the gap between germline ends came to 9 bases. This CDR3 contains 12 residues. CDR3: CASSFPTGEQFF. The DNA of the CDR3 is TGTGCCAGCAGTTTCCCGACGGGTGAGCAGTTCTTC.

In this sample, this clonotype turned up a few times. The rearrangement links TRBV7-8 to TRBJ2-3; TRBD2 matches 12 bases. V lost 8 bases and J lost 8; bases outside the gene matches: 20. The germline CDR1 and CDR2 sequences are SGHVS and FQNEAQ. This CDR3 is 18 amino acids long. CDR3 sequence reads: CASAPGASGLAGGSTQYF. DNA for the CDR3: TGTGCCAGCGCCCCGGGGGCCTCGGGCCTAGCGGGAGGGTCTACGCAGTATTTT.

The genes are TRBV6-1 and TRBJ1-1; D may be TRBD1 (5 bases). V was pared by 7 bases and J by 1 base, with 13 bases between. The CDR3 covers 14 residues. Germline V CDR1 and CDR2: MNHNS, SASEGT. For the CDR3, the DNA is TGTGCCAGCACCTCGGGCGGGGCGAACACTGAAGCTTTCTTT. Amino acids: CASTSGGANTEAFF.

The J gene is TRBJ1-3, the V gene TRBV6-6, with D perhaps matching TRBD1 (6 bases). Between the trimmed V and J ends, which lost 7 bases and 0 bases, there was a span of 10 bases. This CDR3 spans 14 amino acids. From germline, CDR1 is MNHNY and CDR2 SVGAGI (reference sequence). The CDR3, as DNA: TGTGCCAGCACACAGGGATCCTCTGGAAACACCATATATTTT. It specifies CASTQGSSGNTIYF.

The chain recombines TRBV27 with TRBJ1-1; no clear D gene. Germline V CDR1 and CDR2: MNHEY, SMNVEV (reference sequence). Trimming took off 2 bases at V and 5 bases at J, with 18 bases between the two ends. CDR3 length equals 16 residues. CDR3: CASSLSASAFGTEAFF. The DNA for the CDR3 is TGTGCCAGCAGTTTAAGCGCCTCAGCTTTCGGGACTGAAGCTTTCTTT.

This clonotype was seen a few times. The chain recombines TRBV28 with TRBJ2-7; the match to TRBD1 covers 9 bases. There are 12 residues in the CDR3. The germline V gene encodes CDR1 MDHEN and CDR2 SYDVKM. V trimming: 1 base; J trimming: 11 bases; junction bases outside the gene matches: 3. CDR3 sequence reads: CASSLYRGQEYF. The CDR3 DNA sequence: TGTGCCAGCAGTTTATACAGGGGGCAGGAGTACTTC. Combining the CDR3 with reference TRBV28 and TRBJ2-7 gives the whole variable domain DVKVTQSSRYLVKRTGEKVFLECVQDMDHENMFWYRQDPGLGLRLIYFSYDVKMKEKGDIPEGYSVSREKKERFSLILESASTNQTSMYLCASSLYRGQEYFGPGTRLTVT.

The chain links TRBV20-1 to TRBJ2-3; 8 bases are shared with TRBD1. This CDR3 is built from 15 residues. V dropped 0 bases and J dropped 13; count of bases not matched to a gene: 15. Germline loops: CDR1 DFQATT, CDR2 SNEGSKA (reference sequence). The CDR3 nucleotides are TGCAGTGCTAGAGAGGGGACAGGAAGCACAGATACTAAGTATTTT. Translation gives CSAREGTGSTDTKYF.

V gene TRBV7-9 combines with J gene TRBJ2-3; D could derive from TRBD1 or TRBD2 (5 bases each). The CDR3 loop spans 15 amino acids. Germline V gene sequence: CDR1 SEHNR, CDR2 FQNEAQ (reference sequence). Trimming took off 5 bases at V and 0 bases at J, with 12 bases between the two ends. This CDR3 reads CASSPPWGSTDTQYF. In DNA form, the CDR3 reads TGTGCCAGCAGCCCTCCTTGGGGGAGCACAGATACGCAGTATTTT.

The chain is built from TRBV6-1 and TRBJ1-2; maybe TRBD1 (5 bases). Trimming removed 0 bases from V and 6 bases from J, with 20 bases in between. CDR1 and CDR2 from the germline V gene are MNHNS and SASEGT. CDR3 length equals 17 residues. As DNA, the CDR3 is TGTGCCAGCAGTGAAGCGATTATGGCAGGGCGGTTAGATGGCTACACCTTC. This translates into CASSEAIMAGRLDGYTF.

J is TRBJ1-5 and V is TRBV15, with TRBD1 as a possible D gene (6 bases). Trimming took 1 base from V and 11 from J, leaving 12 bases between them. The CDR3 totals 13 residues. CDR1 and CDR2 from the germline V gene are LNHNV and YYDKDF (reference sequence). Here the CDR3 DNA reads TGTGCCACCAGCAGAGGACAGGCCAGGTCCCAGCATTTT. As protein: CATSRGQARSQHF.

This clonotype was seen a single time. The CDR3 DNA is TGTGCCATCAGTGAGTCGGTGCGGGGGGGCGAAGGTACGCAGTATTTT. It translates to CAISESVRGGEGTQYF. The chain employs TRBV10-3 and TRBJ2-3, with 9 bases lining up with TRBD2. Germline CDR1 reads ENHRY; CDR2 reads SYGVKD. This CDR3 contains 16 residues. V lost 0 bases, J lost 8 bases, and 9 bases stayed unmatched.

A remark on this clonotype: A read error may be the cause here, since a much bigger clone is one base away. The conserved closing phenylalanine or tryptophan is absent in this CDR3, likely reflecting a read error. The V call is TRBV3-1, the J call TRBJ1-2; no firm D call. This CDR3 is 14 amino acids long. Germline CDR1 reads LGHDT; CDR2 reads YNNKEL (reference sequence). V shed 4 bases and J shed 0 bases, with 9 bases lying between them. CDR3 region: CASSRSQANYGYTL. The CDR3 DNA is TGTGCCAGCAGCCGGAGTCAGGCTAACTATGGCTACACCTTA.